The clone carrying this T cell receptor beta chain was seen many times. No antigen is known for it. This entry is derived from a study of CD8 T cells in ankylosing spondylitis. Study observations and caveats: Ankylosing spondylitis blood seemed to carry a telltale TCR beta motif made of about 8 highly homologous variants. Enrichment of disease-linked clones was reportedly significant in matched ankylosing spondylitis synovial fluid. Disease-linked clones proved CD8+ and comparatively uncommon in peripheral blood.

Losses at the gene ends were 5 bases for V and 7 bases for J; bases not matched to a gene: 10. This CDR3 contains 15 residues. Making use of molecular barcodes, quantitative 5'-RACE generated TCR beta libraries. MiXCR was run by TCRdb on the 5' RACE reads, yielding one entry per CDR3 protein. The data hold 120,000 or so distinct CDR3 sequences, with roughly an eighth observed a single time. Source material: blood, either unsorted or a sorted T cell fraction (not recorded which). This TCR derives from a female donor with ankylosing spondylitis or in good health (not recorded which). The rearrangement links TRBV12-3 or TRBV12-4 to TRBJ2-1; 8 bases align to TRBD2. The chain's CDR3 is CASSPLAGFGNEQFF. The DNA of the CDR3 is TGTGCCAGCAGTCCATTAGCGGGATTCGGGAATGAGCAGTTCTTC.